This TCR beta chain was identified during a study of blood T cell repertoires in COVID-19. Authors' methods: Estimated nucleated cell counts came from reference gene primer amplification. Data came from immunoSEQ multiplex PCR; TCRdb stores just in-frame clones and leaves some out. V and J calls and clone size are copied from that table; D and trimming were computed from the DNA. Counted here are 200,000 or so clones, under 90% occurring once; the ten biggest clones make up 8% to 11%. On this clone: One junction end disagrees with the germline gene, perhaps due to a read error.

The germline V gene has CDR1 GTSNPN and CDR2 SVGIG (reference sequence). The CDR3 is made up of 13 amino acids. J is TRBJ1-1 and V is TRBV30, with D unclear. The source is a woman aged 80 or over with COVID-19, enrolled during active disease. The specimen sequenced was peripheral blood. The CDR3 sequence: CARSEVGNTEAFF. The CDR3 coding sequence is TGTGCCCGGAGCGAGGTCGGGAACACTGAAGCTTTCTTT.